This TCR beta chain is drawn from a study of molecular identifiers for immune sequencing clone quantification (dated by TCRdb to between 2017 and 2018). Regarding the complete study: For a replicate experiment, RNA from roughly 18,000 or 92,000 naive CD8 T cells was divided into five aliquots, and four of the five aliquots were sequenced. The study was a methods study using CD8 T cells to benchmark molecular-identifier clustering-based TCR repertoire sequencing (MIDCIRS) and TCR RNA copy counting.

Libraries of naive CD8 T cells were built from anywhere between about 18,000 and 1,000,000 sorted cells, with 10%, 30% or 50% of the purified RNA used. On a BD FACSAria II, naive CD8 T cells were FACS-sorted as CD8+CD4-CCR7+CD45RA+ and collected into RLT Plus buffer. Around 10 TCR copies' worth of Jurkat RNA were spiked into roughly 20,000-1,000,000 naive CD8 T cell samples to test detection sensitivity. Enrichment of CD8 T cells was done with RosetteSep CD8+ T Cell Enrichment Cocktail plus Ficoll-Paque, and ACK red cell lysis came afterward. Worth noting for this clonotype: Its antigen is not yet known. Per-base qualities were not stored, and no clone one base away is much larger.

Broader findings and caveats from the paper: Modeling gave about three recovered TCR RNA copies per cell versus 8 to 10 by digital PCR, implying around 31% capture efficiency. Highly expanded clone sizes could be underestimated because identical TCR molecules may share a barcode. When barcode sub-clustering was left out, chimeric consensus sequences inflated TCR diversity, with chimeras reaching as high as 47%. Spiked-in Jurkat TCR RNA equal to a single cell's worth was reported to be detectable even within one million naive CD8 T cells. Naive libraries contained spiked-in Jurkat TCR RNA (around eleven copies' worth), which is not part of the donor repertoire. In CMV-specific effector cells, over 98% of molecules were held by clones above 20 RNA copies, whereas under 1% of molecules were held by such clones in naive cells.

The CDR3 runs 12 amino acids, cysteine and phenylalanine included. The DNA shown is the 36-base CDR3, in frame from base 1. The germline V gene (reference sequence) specifies SEHNR as CDR1 and FQNEAQ as CDR2. A distance of 10 bases separates the germline ends of V and J, which lose 5 bases and 5 bases respectively. To prepare the library, PCR was applied. Data came from a NextSeq 500. Bulk TCR libraries were generated as previously described, with the TCR primers listed in Table S5 used. The Qiagen AllPrep DNA/RNA kit was used to purify total RNA. Before analysis, reads from multiple sequencing runs of one library were combined. Turning to the authors' computational methods: Reads were retained only if the reads had an exact TCR constant sequence, and the retained reads were trimmed to 150 nt and grouped according to their 12-nt molecular barcodes. Reads in each barcode group were sub-clustered using a 15% Levenshtein threshold, and a quality-weighted consensus sequence was built for each RNA molecule. Non-functional sequences were excluded, and lower-count sequences lying one edit away from another sequence were also excluded. On the basis of fitting two negative binomial distributions, barcode sub-clusters with fewer than 20% of the maximum read count were discarded. In TCRdb, the public reads were trimmed at Q25 with fastp and aligned with MiXCR, with productive beta chains retained. A single entry per CDR3 protein holds the most common genes and DNA from its merged rows. TCRdb's processing, not the authors', yielded these V and J calls. The sample table records 37,000 or so distinct CDR3 sequences; about a quarter of these occur just once. The top ten clonotypes cover approximately 0.89% of the sample.

The chain was built from TRBV7-9 and TRBJ2-7; 6 matching bases give a weak D call of TRBD1. The sequencing sample was made of naive CD8+ T cells from blood, with Jurkat cell RNA spiked in. The cell subset or site label for this specimen denotes: FACS-sorted CD8+CD4-CCR7+CD45RA+ naive T cells. The TCR sequence derives from a human donor in good health. Some libraries in this study had Jurkat cell RNA spiked in. The CDR3 region has the sequence CASSTGINEQYF. In nucleotides, the sequence is TGTGCCAGCAGCACAGGGATCAACGAGCAGTACTTC.